The 24 T cell receptor beta chains below come from one sample, sequenced in a study of resident and recirculating memory T cells in vitiligo. Assay used: immunoSEQ multiplex PCR; TCRdb lists only in-frame clones, some missing. The table shows 60,000 to 80,000 clones, with approximately 90% occurring only once. Sample: blood. The receptors shown here come from a male donor with vitiligo.

The chain recombines TRBV18 with TRBJ1-4; 8 bases are a match to TRBD1. Germline CDR1 and CDR2: KGHSH and LQKENI. The V gene end was trimmed by 4 bases and the J gene end by 4 bases; junction bases not matched to a gene: 11. CDR3 size: 17 residues. Here the CDR3 DNA reads TGTGCCAGCTCACTATTAGACAGGGGTTGGGGTAATGAAAAACTGTTTTTT. Translating it yields CASSLLDRGWGNEKLFF. Full variable domain (rest looked up from reference TRBV18 and TRBJ1-4): NAGVMQNPRHLVRRRGQEARLRCSPMKGHSHVYWYRQLPEEGLKFMVYLQKENIIDESGMPKERFSAEFPKEGPSILRIQQVVRGDSAAYFCASSLLDRGWGNEKLFFGSGTQLSVL.

CDR3 coding DNA: TGTGCCTCCTCGGTGAGGGCGGCTAACTATGGCTACACCTTC. It yields the protein CASSVRAANYGYTF. The V and J genes are TRBV19 and TRBJ1-2, with D unresolved. Germline V gives CDR1 LNHDA, CDR2 SQIVND (reference sequence). V shed 11 bases and J shed 0 bases, with 16 bases lying between them. This CDR3 is 14 amino acids long.

The chain carries TRBV4-2 and TRBJ2-2; TRBD1 aligns across 10 bases. CDR1 LGHNA and CDR2 YNFKEQ come from the germline V gene. CDR3 length equals 18 residues. The V gene end was trimmed by 0 bases and the J gene end by 5 bases; junction bases not matched to a gene: 9. In DNA, the CDR3 is TGTGCCAGCAGCCAAGATCTGAGTACGGGACAGGGGACCGGGGAGCTGTTTTTT. Its translation: CASSQDLSTGQGTGELFF.

The count of this clone is one. The chain couples TRBV5-8 to TRBJ2-7; 7 bases align to TRBD1. This CDR3 contains 14 residues. Trimming cost V 4 bases and J 2 bases; bases outside gene matches: 6. The germline CDR1 and CDR2 sequences are SGHTS and YDEGEE. The CDR3 loop reads CASSLDRAPYEQYF. As DNA, the CDR3 is TGTGCCAGCAGCCTCGACAGGGCACCCTACGAGCAGTACTTC.

The rearrangement links TRBV6-5 to TRBJ1-4; D ambiguous. Deletions cut 2 bases from V and 7 bases from J, with 17 bases between. Germline CDR1 is MNHEY and CDR2 is SVGAGI. The CDR3 is 16 residues long. Written as DNA, the CDR3 is TGTGCCAGCAGTTACCGATCGAGAGTGGGCATTGAAAAACTGTTTTTT. This translates into CASSYRSRVGIEKLFF.

The genes are TRBV18 and TRBJ1-5; D might be TRBD1 (5 bases). The CDR3 length is 13 residues. Trimming shortened V by 0 bases and J by 5 bases, and 5 bases separated the two germline ends. Germline CDR1 KGHSH, CDR2 LQKENI. This chain's CDR3 is CASSPPGHQPQHF. In DNA form, the CDR3 reads TGTGCCAGCTCACCACCGGGGCATCAGCCCCAGCATTTT.

The chain couples TRBV6-7 to TRBJ2-3, with 9 nucleotides matching TRBD2. TRBV6-7 is reported as an ORF; its role is uncertain. The CDR3 has 15 residues. With V trimmed by 6 bases and J by 5 bases, 9 bases remained unmatched. The CDR3 protein is CASRRGGQGGDTQYF. CDR3 nucleotides: TGTGCCAGCAGGCGGGGGGGCCAGGGTGGAGATACGCAGTATTTT.

The chain recombines TRBV4-3 with TRBJ1-1; no reliable D call. Germline V gives CDR1 LGHNA, CDR2 YSLEER. Trimming shortened V by 1 base and J by 6 bases, and 9 bases separated the two germline ends. CDR3 length: 13 amino acids. CDR3 bases: TGCGCCAGCAGCCAAGTCGAGGGTTCTGAAGCTTTCTTT. Its protein product is CASSQVEGSEAFF.

The chain is built from TRBV4-2 and TRBJ2-3; 14 bases align to TRBD2. The CDR3 spans 17 residues. Per the germline V gene, CDR1 is LGHNA and CDR2 is YNFKEQ. The V and J ends lost 4 bases and 4 bases, in that order; junction bases with no gene match: 7. The CDR3 loop is CASSPETTSGGADTQYF. For the CDR3, the DNA is TGTGCCAGCAGCCCAGAAACGACTAGCGGGGGGGCAGATACGCAGTATTTT.

The chain has TRBV12-5 and TRBJ2-5; 9 nucleotides align to TRBD1. Germline CDR1 is LGHNT and CDR2 is FRNRAP. This CDR3 comprises 13 residues. The V segment lost 6 bases and the J segment 4 bases; nucleotides outside the gene matches: 3. The CDR3 reads CASGRDRAETQYF. DNA of the CDR3: TGTGCTAGTGGACGGGACAGGGCAGAGACCCAGTACTTC.

The chain is built from TRBV18 and TRBJ2-5, with D hard to call. This CDR3 region has 14 residues. Germline CDR1 is KGHSH and CDR2 is LQKENI. V lost 3 bases to trimming and J lost 5 bases, with 13 bases between them. CDR3 DNA: TGTGCCAGCTCACCTAGTAGGATCGGGGAGACCCAGTACTTC. Translation: CASSPSRIGETQYF.

The chain carries TRBV2 and TRBJ2-7; TRBD2 matches 8 bases. The CDR3 is made up of 14 amino acids. Germline lookup yields CDR1 SNHLY and CDR2 FYNNEI. V gave up 9 bases and J gave up 3 bases; unmatched junction bases: 10. The DNA for the CDR3 is TGTGCCAGGGGCACAAGCGGGGGTGGCTACGAGCAGTACTTC. As protein: CARGTSGGGYEQYF.

The chain joins TRBV29-1 to TRBJ2-3, with 10 positions matching TRBD2. CDR1 and CDR2 from the germline V gene are SQVTM and ANQGSEA. The CDR3 is 13 residues long. Here the CDR3 DNA reads TGCAGTGCCCCGGGACTAGCGACAGATACGCAGTATTTT. Translating it yields CSAPGLATDTQYF.

This clone was seen once. This sequence joins TRBV7-3 and TRBJ2-7, with 7 bases that match TRBD2. Per germline, CDR1 SGHTA and CDR2 FQGTGA. V gave up 3 bases and J gave up 4 bases; unmatched junction bases: 3. CDR3 length: 13 residues. This CDR3 reads CASSLGGGYEQYF. CDR3 nucleotide sequence: TGTGCCAGCAGCTTGGGGGGGGGTTACGAGCAGTACTTC.

J is TRBJ2-2 and V is TRBV19; no reliable D call. The CDR3 totals 16 residues. V lost 3 bases to trimming and J lost 2 bases, with 13 bases between them. Germline V gene lookup returns CDR1 LNHDA and CDR2 SQIVND (reference sequence). Here the CDR3 reads CASSILPDTNTGELFF. The CDR3 nucleotides are TGTGCCAGTAGTATCCTCCCAGACACTAACACCGGGGAGCTGTTTTTT.

This clone was seen a handful of times. This chain connects TRBV7-8 to TRBJ1-4; no clear D. Trimming stripped 1 base from V and 1 base from J, with 7 bases between. This CDR3 contains 15 residues. Per the germline V gene, CDR1 is SGHVS and CDR2 is FQNEAQ. CDR3 protein: CASSLGGETNEKLFF. The CDR3, as DNA: TGTGCCAGCAGCTTAGGAGGAGAAACTAATGAAAAACTGTTTTTT.

The gene calls are TRBV5-6 and TRBJ2-7, with 9 nucleotides matching TRBD1. The germline gives CDR1 SGHDT, CDR2 YYEEEE. The CDR3 extends over 15 amino acids. V lost 1 base to trimming and J lost 5 bases; unmatched junction nucleotides: 7. Here the CDR3 reads CASSLNLQGAHEQYF. Written as DNA, the CDR3 is TGTGCCAGCAGCTTGAACTTACAGGGGGCCCACGAGCAGTACTTC.

The J gene is TRBJ2-3, the V gene TRBV5-1; 7 bases agree with TRBD1. The germline gives CDR1 SGHRS, CDR2 YFSETQ. Unmatched junction bases numbered 6, after V lost 5 bases and J lost 6 bases. CDR3 length: 13 residues. The DNA for the CDR3 is TGCGCCAGCAGGGGGAAGACAGGGGATACGCAGTATTTT. Translation gives CASRGKTGDTQYF.

The CDR3 sequence is CASSLAPPAESSYGYTF. CDR3 coding DNA: TGCGCCAGCAGCTTGGCCCCCCCCGCAGAATCCTCCTATGGCTACACCTTC. The chain uses TRBV5-1 and TRBJ1-2; D gene unclear. From germline, CDR1 is SGHRS and CDR2 YFSETQ. This CDR3 comprises 17 residues. V shed 0 bases and J shed 4 bases, with 19 bases lying between them.

This chain uses TRBV7-2 with TRBJ1-1; 9 bases align to TRBD1. The J segment lost 4 bases and the V segment lost 6 bases, leaving 12 bases of the junction unmatched. Per germline, CDR1 SGHTA and CDR2 FQGNSA. The CDR3 covers 16 residues. The CDR3 sequence: CASSPIGQGMGTEAFF. As DNA, the CDR3 is TGTGCCAGCAGTCCCATCGGACAGGGGATGGGCACTGAAGCTTTCTTT.

The V call is TRBV5-1, the J call TRBJ2-3; possible D gene TRBD1, 5 bases. CDR3 length: 15 residues. The V end was cut by 1 base, the J end by 3 bases, with 12 bases between. Germline V gene sequence: CDR1 SGHRS, CDR2 YFSETQ. Written as DNA, the CDR3 is TGCGCCAGCAGCTTGCTGGGGCTGGGGACAGATACGCAGTATTTT. Its protein is CASSLLGLGTDTQYF.

The chain links TRBV5-4 to TRBJ2-5; tentative D call: TRBD2 (5 bases). The V and J ends lost 0 bases and 4 bases respectively, with 16 bases between them. CDR3 length: 16 residues. Germline V lookup: CDR1 SGHNT, CDR2 YYREEE (reference sequence). CDR3 sequence: CASSLDLSGRRETQYF. The CDR3 DNA sequence: TGTGCCAGCAGCTTGGATCTGAGCGGAAGAAGAGAGACCCAGTACTTC.

V gene TRBV4-3 combines with J gene TRBJ2-5, with 9 bases fitting TRBD1. This CDR3 region has 15 residues. With 1 base clipped from V and 5 bases from J, the junction kept 5 bases outside the gene matches. Germline CDR1 LGHNA, CDR2 YSLEER. CDR3 in DNA: TGCGCCAGCAGCCAAGGAACAGGGGGCCGGGAGACCCAGTACTTC. It yields the protein CASSQGTGGRETQYF.

The CDR3 DNA follows: TGCGCCAGCAGCTTGGAGTCTAGCGGGCGTGAGCAGTTCTTC. Translation gives CASSLESSGREQFF. V gene TRBV5-1 combines with J gene TRBJ2-1, with 8 bases identical to TRBD2. V dropped 0 bases and J dropped 9; count of bases not matched to a gene: 5. This CDR3 has 14 residues. The germline V gene has CDR1 SGHRS and CDR2 YFSETQ.